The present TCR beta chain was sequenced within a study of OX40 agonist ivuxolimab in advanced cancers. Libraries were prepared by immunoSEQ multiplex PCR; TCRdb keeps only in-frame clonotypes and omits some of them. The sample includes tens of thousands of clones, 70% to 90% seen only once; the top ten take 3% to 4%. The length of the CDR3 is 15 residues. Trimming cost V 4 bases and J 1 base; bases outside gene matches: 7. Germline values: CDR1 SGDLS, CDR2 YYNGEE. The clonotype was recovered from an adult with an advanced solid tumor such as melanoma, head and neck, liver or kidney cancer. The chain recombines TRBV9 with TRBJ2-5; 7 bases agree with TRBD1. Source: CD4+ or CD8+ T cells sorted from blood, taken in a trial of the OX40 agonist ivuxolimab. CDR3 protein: CASSSYSGGQETQYF. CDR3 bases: TGTGCCAGCAGCTCTTATTCAGGGGGCCAAGAGACCCAGTACTTC.